These 4 T cell receptor beta chains originate from one sample sequenced in a study of vaccination and CD4 T cells after COVID-19. TCRdb re-analysed the PCR reads in MiXCR, keeping a single row per CDR3 protein. The table records around 21,000 distinct CDR3 sequences, about 60% of them present only once. Source: CD4+ T cells from blood, taken after SARS-CoV-2 vaccination. The origin of the receptors is a human donor who had recovered from COVID-19.

The J gene is TRBJ2-5, the V gene TRBV6-1; D may be TRBD1 or TRBD2 (5 bases each). With 6 bases removed from V and 0 bases from J, the gap between germline ends came to 14 bases. Germline CDR1 and CDR2: MNHNS and SASEGT. This CDR3 has 15 residues. The CDR3 DNA sequence: TGTGCCAGCAGCAGAGGGACCCGGTACCAAGAGACCCAGTACTTC. It translates to CASSRGTRYQETQYF.

This clonotype was picked up a small number of times. This chain connects TRBV28 to TRBJ1-5; the D gene is possibly TRBD1 (5 bases). The V end was cut by 6 bases, the J end by 0 bases, with 9 bases between. The length of the CDR3 is 14 residues. CDR1 and CDR2 (germline): MDHEN, SYDVKM. The CDR3 protein is CASRGAYSNQPQHF. The CDR3 DNA is TGTGCCAGCAGAGGGGCATATAGCAATCAGCCCCAGCATTTT.

The rearrangement joins TRBV11-1 to TRBJ2-7, with TRBD1 matching 10 bases. Germline CDR1 reads SGHAT; CDR2 reads FQDESV (reference sequence). The V segment lost 5 bases and the J segment 0 bases; nucleotides outside the gene matches: 4. The CDR3 consists of 15 residues. The CDR3 reads CASSDRDRGSYEQYF. Here the CDR3 DNA reads TGTGCCAGCAGCGACCGGGACAGGGGCTCCTACGAGCAGTACTTC.

This clonotype was seen a few times. The gene calls are TRBV5-4 and TRBJ2-3, with TRBD1 as a possible D gene (5 bases). The ends were cut back, 4 bases at V and 0 bases at J, with 9 bases in the middle. This CDR3 comprises 14 residues. CDR1 SGHNT and CDR2 YYREEE come from the germline V gene (reference sequence). The CDR3 DNA reads as TGTGCCAGCAGCGGCACAGGAAGCACAGATACGCAGTATTTT. This sequence encodes CASSGTGSTDTQYF. Full variable domain (rest looked up from reference TRBV5-4 and TRBJ2-3): ETGVTQSPTHLIKTRGQQVTLRCSSQSGHNTVSWYQQALGQGPQFIFQYYREEENGRGNFPPRFSGLQFPNYSSELNVNALELDDSALYLCASSGTGSTDTQYFGPGTRLTVL.